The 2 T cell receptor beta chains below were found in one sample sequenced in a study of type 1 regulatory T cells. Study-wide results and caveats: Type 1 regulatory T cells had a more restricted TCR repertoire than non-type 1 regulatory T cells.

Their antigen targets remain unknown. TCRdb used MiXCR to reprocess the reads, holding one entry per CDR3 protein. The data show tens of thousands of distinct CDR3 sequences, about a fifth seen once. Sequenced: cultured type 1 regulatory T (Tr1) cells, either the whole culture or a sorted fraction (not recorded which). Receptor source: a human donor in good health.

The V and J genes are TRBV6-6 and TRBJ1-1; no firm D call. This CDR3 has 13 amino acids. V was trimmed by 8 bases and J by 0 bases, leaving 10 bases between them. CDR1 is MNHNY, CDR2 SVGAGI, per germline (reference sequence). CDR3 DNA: TGTGCCAGCGCGAAACAGCTGAACACTGAAGCTTTCTTT. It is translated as CASAKQLNTEAFF.

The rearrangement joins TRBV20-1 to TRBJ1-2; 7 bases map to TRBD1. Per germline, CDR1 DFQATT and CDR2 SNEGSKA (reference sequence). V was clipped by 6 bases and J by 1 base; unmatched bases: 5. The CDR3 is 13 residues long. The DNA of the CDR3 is TGCAGTGCGCGGGACAGTCTTAACTATGGCTACACCTTC. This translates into CSARDSLNYGYTF.